A single sample is the source of the 8 T cell receptor beta chains below, sequenced in a study of cytotoxic CD8 clonotypes in ibrutinib-treated CLL. The protocol was immunoSEQ multiplex PCR, while the TCRdb copy is restricted to in-frame clones and leaves out a portion. This sample carries around 33,000 clones, roughly 49% of them seen once, and the ten largest clones take approximately 20%. The sample in question was PBMCs, obtained before ibrutinib treatment. The receptor set was obtained from a human donor with chronic lymphocytic leukemia.

The V gene is TRBV6-6, the J gene TRBJ1-1, with a tentative D call TRBD1 (6 bases). The germline V gene encodes CDR1 MNHNY and CDR2 SVGAGI (reference sequence). V was pared by 5 bases and J by 3 bases, with 13 bases between. The CDR3 loop spans 14 amino acids. CDR3 DNA: TGTGCCAGCAGTAACAGGGCGAGCGACACTGAAGCTTTCTTT. Translation: CASSNRASDTEAFF.

This clone was counted a few times. The chain couples TRBV2 to TRBJ1-3; no clear D gene. Trimming removed 2 bases from V and 1 base from J, with 6 bases in between. CDR3 length: 14 residues. Germline assignment: CDR1 SNHLY and CDR2 FYNNEI. The CDR3: CASSEFESGNTIYF. The CDR3 nucleotides read TGTGCCAGCAGTGAATTTGAGTCTGGAAACACCATATATTTT.

CDR3 sequence: CASSVGTGGAYEKLFF. CDR3 nucleotides: TGTGCCAGCAGCGTAGGTACAGGGGGCGCATATGAAAAACTGTTTTTT. V and J are TRBV9 and TRBJ1-4; 9 nucleotides align to TRBD1. This CDR3 has 16 amino acids. V dropped 0 bases and J dropped 6; count of bases not matched to a gene: 6. From germline, CDR1 is SGDLS and CDR2 YYNGEE.

This chain uses TRBV14 with TRBJ1-1; D is uncertain. V dropped 2 bases and J dropped 0 bases, with 4 bases sitting between them. CDR3 length: 13 amino acids. The germline V gene has CDR1 SGHDN and CDR2 FVKESK. CDR3 sequence reads: CASSQNLNTEAFF. CDR3 sequence (DNA): TGTGCCAGCAGCCAAAACCTGAACACTGAAGCTTTCTTT.

The chain carries TRBV4-1 and TRBJ1-2, with a tentative D call TRBD1 (5 bases). Trimming removed 0 bases at V and 5 bases at J, with 13 bases between. This CDR3 contains 15 residues. Germline CDR1 and CDR2: MGHRA and YSYEKL. In nucleotides, the CDR3 is TGCGCCAGCAGCCAAGATCATGGGCAGGGTTATGGCTACACCTTC. Its translation is CASSQDHGQGYGYTF.

V and J are TRBV6-5 and TRBJ1-1; no clear D gene. The germline gives CDR1 MNHEY, CDR2 SVGAGI. This CDR3 is 12 amino acids long. Trimming shortened V by 2 bases and J by 8 bases, and 9 bases separated the two germline ends. The CDR3 sequence is CASSYSQTEAFF. CDR3 DNA sequence: TGTGCCAGCAGTTACAGCCAGACAGAAGCTTTCTTT.

The DNA for the CDR3 is TGTGCCAGCAGCTTAGACCCGTTTAGCAATCAGCCCCAGCATTTT. This gives the protein CASSLDPFSNQPQHF. The chain is built from TRBV11-2 and TRBJ1-5; D not certain. The CDR3 has 15 amino acids. The V gene's germline CDR1 is SGHAT and CDR2 FQNNGV. The V end was cut by 0 bases, the J end by 0 bases, with 6 bases between. Full variable domain (outside the CDR3, taken from reference TRBV11-2 and TRBJ1-5): EAGVAQSPRYKIIEKRQSVAFWCNPISGHATLYWYQQILGQGPKLLIQFQNNGVVDDSQLPKDRFSAERLKGVDSTLKIQPAKLEDSAVYLCASSLDPFSNQPQHFGDGTRLSIL.

The J gene is TRBJ2-1, the V gene TRBV6-1; unclear D gene. Trimming took 7 bases from V and 9 from J, leaving 16 bases between them. Germline V gene sequence: CDR1 MNHNS, CDR2 SASEGT. This CDR3 contains 13 residues. The chain's CDR3 is CASTQSVSVEQFF. As DNA, the CDR3 is TGTGCCAGCACTCAAAGCGTATCAGTTGAGCAGTTCTTC.